One and the same sample provided the 19 T cell receptor beta chains below, sequenced in a study of T cell repertoires in aging, cancer and after chemotherapy. TCR beta rearrangements were amplified from peripheral blood genomic DNA. A mixed TRB-A/B primer pool amplified rearranged TRB by multiplex touch-down PCR. TCRdb ran MiXCR on the multiplex PCR reads and lists one entry per CDR3 protein. The table lists about 10,000 distinct CDR3 sequences, 20% to 30% of them singletons. Sequencing was carried out using blood. Receptors were obtained from a human donor in good health.

This clonotype has more than one count but fewer than ten. The chain joins TRBV10-1 to TRBJ2-7; D is perhaps TRBD1 or TRBD2 (5 bases each). V was clipped by 7 bases and J by 7 bases, with 23 bases between them. Germline lookup yields CDR1 WNHNN and CDR2 SYGVQD (reference sequence). The CDR3 is made up of 15 amino acids. CDR3 loop: CASTNFRDHCREQYF. CDR3 in DNA: TGCGCCAGCACCAACTTTCGGGACCACTGCAGGGAGCAGTACTTC.

In its sample, this clonotype is medium-sized. V gene TRBV7-3 combines with J gene TRBJ2-3; TRBD2 matches 9 bases. CDR1 is SGHTA, CDR2 FQGTGA, per germline. The CDR3 is 13 residues long. The junction had 6 bases not matched to a gene; V was cut back by 6 bases and J by 8 bases. CDR3 DNA: TGTGCCAGCAGTCCTAGCGGGGCCGGTACGCAGTATTTT. As protein: CASSPSGAGTQYF.

This clonotype was detected a few times. The rearrangement joins TRBV18 to TRBJ2-3; no clear D. V was clipped by 0 bases and J by 4 bases, with 11 bases between them. From germline, CDR1 is KGHSH and CDR2 LQKENI. This CDR3 spans 15 amino acids. The CDR3 DNA reads as TGTGCCAGCTCACCACCGGGTCGTAGGGCAGATACGCAGTATTTT. Its protein product is CASSPPGRRADTQYF.

Relative to its sample, this clonotype is medium-sized. The chain uses TRBV19 and TRBJ2-7; 7 nucleotides match TRBD1. V lost 7 bases and J lost 1; bases outside the gene matches: 7. Germline V gives CDR1 LNHDA, CDR2 SQIVND (reference sequence). The CDR3 totals 14 residues. For the CDR3, the DNA is TGTGCCAGTACCCAAACAGGGGAATCCTACGAGCAGTACTTC. This translates into CASTQTGESYEQYF.

This clonotype was counted a few times. The chain carries TRBV10-3 and TRBJ1-1; D call uncertain. The CDR3 loop spans 16 amino acids. Per germline, CDR1 ENHRY and CDR2 SYGVKD. V dropped 2 bases and J dropped 14 bases, with 27 bases sitting between them. CDR3 region: CAISEAGSGPRYRFFF. The DNA of the CDR3 is TGTGCCATCAGTGAGGCTGGCTCCGGGCCCCGTTATAGATTCTTCTTT.

J is TRBJ2-7 and V is TRBV19; D gene uncertain. V shed 0 bases and J shed 4 bases, with 19 bases lying between them. Looked up from germline, CDR1 is LNHDA and CDR2 is SQIVND (reference sequence). This CDR3 is 17 amino acids long. This CDR3 is CASSIDWQDPNFYEQYF. The CDR3 nucleotides are TGTGCCAGTAGTATAGATTGGCAGGATCCTAACTTTTACGAGCAGTACTTC.

The chain employs TRBV6-2 or TRBV6-3 and TRBJ2-2, with 8 bases fitting TRBD2. The CDR3 has 17 amino acids. From germline, CDR1 is MNHEY and CDR2 SVGEGT. Losses at the gene ends were 7 bases for V and 0 bases for J; bases not matched to a gene: 10. The CDR3 nucleotides read TGTGCCAGCACGCGAGGGGTGCGGGGGGCGAACACCGGGGAGCTGTTTTTT. Residues: CASTRGVRGANTGELFF.

The rearrangement joins TRBV5-1 to TRBJ2-2; D is unresolved. V was pared by 0 bases and J by 5 bases, with 5 bases between. The length of the CDR3 is 13 residues. Germline V lookup: CDR1 SGHRS, CDR2 YFSETQ. The CDR3 bases are TGCGCCAGCAGCTTGGTCGGGACCGGGGAGCTGTTTTTT. This gives the protein CASSLVGTGELFF.

In this sample, this clonotype is medium-sized. V usage is TRBV19 and J usage is TRBJ2-4, with D possibly matching TRBD2 (7 bases). Between the trimmed V and J ends, which lost 11 bases and 8 bases, there was a span of 16 bases. Germline lookup yields CDR1 LNHDA and CDR2 SQIVND (reference sequence). The CDR3 length is 12 residues. In nucleotides, the CDR3 is TGTGCCGCGGGGGCAGGGACGGACATTCAGTACTTC. This translates into CAAGAGTDIQYF.

Notes on this clonotype: A much larger clone differs by one base, so this may be a read error. The chain couples TRBV7-6 to TRBJ2-7; 12 bases fit TRBD1. The CDR3 length is 16 residues. CDR1 and CDR2 (germline): SGHVS, FNYEAQ. This CDR3 reads CASSSIPGQGAYEQYF. CDR3 in DNA: TGTGCCAGCAGCTCAATACCGGGACAGGGGGCCTATGAGCAGTACTTC.

This clonotype is medium-sized by share. This sequence joins TRBV6-1 and TRBJ1-2; the match to TRBD1 covers 9 bases. In germline, CDR1 is MNHNS, CDR2 SASEGT. This CDR3 spans 15 amino acids. The ends lost 1 base at V and 6 bases at J; junction bases unmatched: 6. The CDR3 protein is CASSEGRGQGHGYTF. CDR3 nucleotides: TGTGCCAGCAGTGAAGGACGGGGACAGGGTCATGGCTACACCTTC.

By frequency in the sample, this clonotype is medium-sized (0.01 to 0.1%). The genes are TRBV30 and TRBJ2-7, with a tentative D call TRBD1 (6 bases). This CDR3 is 12 amino acids long. V was cut by 2 bases and J by 3 bases, with 8 bases left in between. Germline V gene data show CDR1 as GTSNPN and CDR2 as SVGIG (reference sequence). CDR3 protein: CAWSSQGYEQYF. The CDR3 nucleotides read TGTGCCTGGAGTTCACAGGGCTACGAGCAGTACTTC.

This chain joins TRBV25-1 and TRBJ2-3, with TRBD2 identical over 8 bases. The germline CDR1 and CDR2 sequences are MGHDK and SYGVNS. This CDR3 spans 15 amino acids. Losses at the gene ends were 5 bases for V and 6 bases for J; bases not matched to a gene: 10. The CDR3 nucleotides are TGTGCCAGCAGTCTCCTCCCCGGGGGGGCTGATACGCAGTATTTT. Its translation: CASSLLPGGADTQYF. The full variable domain, completed using reference TRBV25-1 and TRBJ2-3, is EADIYQTPRYLVIGTGKKITLECSQTMGHDKMYWYQQDPGMELHLIHYSYGVNSTEKGDLSSESTVSRIRTEHFPLTLESARPSHTSQYLCASSLLPGGADTQYFGPGTRLTVL.

In this sample, this clonotype is medium-sized. The chain is built from TRBV29-1 and TRBJ2-3, with 10 bases that match TRBD2. CDR1 and CDR2 from the germline V gene are SQVTM and ANQGSEA. The CDR3 sequence is 15 residues long. The V segment lost 7 bases and the J segment 2 bases; nucleotides outside the gene matches: 9. CDR3: CSARRTSGLTDTQYF. CDR3 coding DNA: TGCAGCGCCCGGCGGACTAGCGGCCTCACAGATACGCAGTATTTT.

A word on this clonotype: This CDR3 fails to terminate in the conserved phenylalanine or tryptophan, so it likely reflects a read error. It is unclear where the CDR3 begins or ends on the DNA, so no DNA is shown, and the CDR3 is as TCRdb lists it. V gene TRBV15 combines with J gene TRBJ2-7. Germline V gene sequence: CDR1 LNHNV, CDR2 YYDKDF (reference sequence). 8 amino acids form the CDR3, both terminal residues included. This CDR3 is CATSRDTP.

The rearrangement uses TRBV5-4 and TRBJ1-1; no clear D. The ends were cut back, 4 bases at V and 1 base at J, with 14 bases in the middle. The CDR3 is made up of 15 amino acids. CDR1 is SGHNT and CDR2 is YYREEE in the germline V gene (reference sequence). The DNA of the CDR3 is TGTGCCAGCAGCGCACGGATCGGTGAGAACACTGAAGCTTTCTTT. Residues: CASSARIGENTEAFF. Looking up the rest from reference TRBV5-4 and TRBJ1-1 gives the full variable domain: ETGVTQSPTHLIKTRGQQVTLRCSSQSGHNTVSWYQQALGQGPQFIFQYYREEENGRGNFPPRFSGLQFPNYSSELNVNALELDDSALYLCASSARIGENTEAFFGQGTRLTVV.

The V gene is TRBV10-3, the J gene TRBJ1-4; TRBD1 agrees at 10 bases. The CDR3 contains 15 residues. With V trimmed by 4 bases and J by 5 bases, 4 bases remained unmatched. Germline CDR1 ENHRY, CDR2 SYGVKD. CDR3 sequence: CAISGGQGINEKLFF. CDR3 nucleotide sequence: TGTGCCATCAGTGGGGGACAGGGGATAAATGAAAAACTGTTTTTT.

This clonotype is medium-sized (0.01 to 0.1%) by share. The chain links TRBV29-1 to TRBJ1-2, with D perhaps TRBD1 (5 bases). There are 13 residues in the CDR3. Germline values: CDR1 SQVTM, CDR2 ANQGSEA. Trimming took off 1 base at V and 3 bases at J, with 9 bases between the two ends. CDR3 DNA: TGCAGCGTTGAAGTCCCAGGGCACTATGGCTACACCTTC. Amino acids: CSVEVPGHYGYTF.

The gene calls are TRBV10-3 and TRBJ2-1; TRBD1 matches 7 bases. The V gene end was trimmed by 1 base and the J gene end by 4 bases; junction bases not matched to a gene: 4. Germline CDR1 is ENHRY and CDR2 is SYGVKD. CDR3 length: 15 amino acids. The CDR3 DNA follows: TGTGCCATCAGTGAGTTTGACAGGGCATACAATGAGCAGTTCTTC. Translating gives CAISEFDRAYNEQFF.